This T cell receptor (beta chain) was retrieved from a study of blood T cell repertoires in COVID-19. The length of the CDR3 is 13 residues. The junction had 3 bases not matched to a gene; V was cut back by 5 bases and J by 6 bases. Germline V gives CDR1 SGHNT, CDR2 YYREEE (reference sequence). Repertoires were generated with immunoSEQ multiplex PCR, while TCRdb's copy carries only in-frame clones and drops some. The sample has about 150,000 clones, around nine tenths seen once; the top ten hold around 1.5%. This receptor was taken from a human donor in a cohort sampled during active COVID-19. The chain couples TRBV5-4 to TRBJ2-2; 8 bases are a match to TRBD1. Material: peripheral blood. The CDR3 coding sequence is TGTGCCAGCAGGATACAGGGGGCCGGGGAGCTGTTTTTT. This gives the protein CASRIQGAGELFF.